Sequencing of this T cell receptor beta chain was carried out in a study of T cells after yellow fever vaccination. Study summary: It was SMART-Seq v4 Ultra Low Input that prepared the fractions with low cell numbers.

As to this clonotype: Its antigen is undetermined.

It was through 5'RACE template switching that TCR cDNA was made, with a universal primer site and UMIs added. TCRdb called the 5' RACE reads again in MiXCR, with one record for every CDR3 protein. The data contain approximately 260,000 distinct CDR3 sequences, over 4.5% of them seen just once; the ten biggest clones take up roughly 3.5%. V shed 11 bases and J shed 0 bases, with 14 bases lying between them. The CDR3 has 13 residues. Study-level results: Within FACS-sorted repertoires, abundant clonotypes contaminating from the bulk population could be present.

This receptor was obtained from a man aged 18 to 35 who received the YFV17D yellow fever vaccine. The specimen was CD4+ T cells sorted from PBMCs, collected on the day of the yellow fever booster vaccination. The chain joins TRBV12-3 or TRBV12-4 to TRBJ2-7; tentative D call: TRBD1 (6 bases). As DNA, the CDR3 is TGTGCCTCAACAGGGCCAGCCTCCTACGAGCAGTACTTC. It yields the protein CASTGPASYEQYF.